What follows are 15 T cell receptor beta chains derived from one specimen sequenced in a study of shared clonotypes between healthy human individuals. As defined, naive CD8 cells were CD45RO-negative and positively selected for CCR7, with terminally differentiated effector memory CD45RA+ cells excluded. This table comes from immunoSEQ multiplex PCR, and its TCRdb copy is limited to in-frame clones, with some not included. The data show roughly 650,000 clones, 96% seen once. Sequenced: naive CD8+ T cells sorted from blood. These receptors all come from a woman in her 30s in good health.

V and J are TRBV28 and TRBJ1-2; a possible D gene is TRBD1 (6 bases). The germline gives CDR1 MDHEN, CDR2 SYDVKM. V lost 5 bases, J lost 5 bases, and 15 bases lay in between. There are 14 residues in the CDR3. The CDR3 reads CASSMSQGRYGYTF. The CDR3 coding sequence is TGTGCCAGCAGTATGTCGCAGGGGCGGTATGGCTACACCTTC.

The chain uses TRBV18 and TRBJ2-1; D call uncertain. This CDR3 region has 17 residues. Trimming pared 0 bases from V and 4 bases from J, leaving 16 bases between. Germline V CDR1 and CDR2: KGHSH, LQKENI. The CDR3 bases are TGTGCCAGCTCACCACCGGACGCGGTAAACACTTACAATGAGCAGTTCTTC. It is translated as CASSPPDAVNTYNEQFF.

The genes are TRBV5-1 and TRBJ2-3, with D perhaps TRBD2 (5 bases). The V gene lost 3 bases and the J gene lost 3 bases, with 17 bases spanning the gap. Germline V CDR1 and CDR2: SGHRS, YFSETQ. The CDR3 runs to 16 residues. The chain's CDR3 is CASSSLRGSETDTQYF. CDR3 nucleotide sequence: TGCGCCAGCAGCTCACTTCGCGGGTCAGAAACAGATACGCAGTATTTT. Complete variable domain (other parts from reference TRBV5-1 and TRBJ2-3): KAGVTQTPRYLIKTRGQQVTLSCSPISGHRSVSWYQQTPGQGLQFLFEYFSETQRNKGNFPGRFSGRQFSNSRSEMNVSTLELGDSALYLCASSSLRGSETDTQYFGPGTRLTVL.

This clone came up a few times. Distinct nucleotide sequences in the sample also encode this CDR3. V and J are TRBV5-4 and TRBJ2-1, with unresolved D. Germline CDR1 and CDR2: SGHNT and YYREEE (reference sequence). The length of the CDR3 is 12 residues. Trimming took 0 bases from V and 5 from J, leaving 3 bases between them. The CDR3 reads CASSLVDNEQFF. The CDR3, as DNA: TGTGCCAGCAGCTTGGTGGACAATGAGCAGTTCTTC.

The V call is TRBV4-1, the J call TRBJ1-4; no definite D call. Germline V gives CDR1 MGHRA, CDR2 YSYEKL. The CDR3 totals 13 residues. V was trimmed by 3 bases and J by 7 bases, leaving 9 bases between them. The CDR3: CASSQAWGEKLFF. The CDR3 DNA is TGCGCCAGCAGCCAGGCGTGGGGTGAAAAACTGTTTTTT.

This clone has only one observation. The chain joins TRBV30 to TRBJ2-4; D is undetermined. Trimming shortened V by 5 bases and J by 0 bases, and 8 bases separated the two germline ends. Germline CDR1 GTSNPN, CDR2 SVGIG (reference sequence). The CDR3 is 13 amino acids. The DNA for the CDR3 is TGTGCCTGGGGCCAGGTAGCCAAAAACATTCAGTACTTC. This translates into CAWGQVAKNIQYF.

The chain couples TRBV28 to TRBJ2-7; D unresolved. With 3 bases removed from V and 2 bases from J, the gap between germline ends came to 8 bases. Germline V gene data show CDR1 as MDHEN and CDR2 as SYDVKM. CDR3 length equals 13 residues. CDR3 sequence reads: CASSLGRPYEQYF. The CDR3 DNA reads as TGTGCCAGCAGTTTGGGTCGCCCCTACGAGCAGTACTTC.

The V gene is TRBV19, the J gene TRBJ1-5; TRBD1 might be the D (5 bases). V lost 6 bases and J 0 bases, leaving 15 bases between the germline ends. CDR1 is LNHDA, CDR2 SQIVND, per germline (reference sequence). The CDR3 runs 16 residues. This CDR3 reads CASRVSGLNSNQPQHF. CDR3 coding DNA: TGTGCCAGTAGAGTTTCGGGACTTAATAGCAATCAGCCCCAGCATTTT.

This chain uses TRBV28 with TRBJ1-1; D uncertain. This CDR3 region has 12 residues. The V end lost 3 bases, the J end lost 2 bases, and 4 bases lay between the germline ends. Germline assignment: CDR1 MDHEN and CDR2 SYDVKM. The CDR3 loop reads CASSLFNTEAFF. Here the CDR3 DNA reads TGTGCCAGCAGTTTGTTCAACACTGAAGCTTTCTTT.

The chain's CDR3 is CASSPGGGAMNTEAFF. In nucleotides, the CDR3 is TGCGCCAGCTCTCCAGGCGGGGGGGCTATGAACACTGAAGCTTTCTTT. This chain connects TRBV4-1 to TRBJ1-1; D may be TRBD1 (6 bases). Germline V gives CDR1 MGHRA, CDR2 YSYEKL. Trimming stripped 8 bases from V and 0 bases from J, with 19 bases between. This CDR3 region has 16 residues.

The rearrangement uses TRBV4-1 and TRBJ2-2; TRBD1 aligns across 9 bases. Germline lookup yields CDR1 MGHRA and CDR2 YSYEKL. The junction had 7 bases not matched to a gene; V was cut back by 3 bases and J by 5 bases. CDR3 length: 16 amino acids. The CDR3 region is CASSQSQGQGTGELFF. DNA of the CDR3: TGCGCCAGCAGCCAGTCGCAGGGACAGGGAACCGGGGAGCTGTTTTTT.

This CDR3 is CAIGKMNTEAFF. In DNA form, the CDR3 reads TGTGCCATAGGGAAAATGAACACTGAAGCTTTCTTT. V gene TRBV2 combines with J gene TRBJ1-1; D gene uncertain. This CDR3 spans 12 amino acids. From germline, CDR1 is SNHLY and CDR2 FYNNEI. Trimming took 10 bases from V and 0 from J, leaving 9 bases between them.

The chain couples TRBV7-7 to TRBJ2-3; 9 nucleotides match TRBD2. Germline assignment: CDR1 SSHAT and CDR2 FNYEAQ (reference sequence). The V segment lost 1 base and the J segment 5 bases; nucleotides outside the gene matches: 4. CDR3 length: 15 residues. The CDR3 loop is CASSLGGRALDTQYF. The CDR3 DNA reads TGTGCCAGCAGCTTAGGCGGGAGGGCCCTAGATACGCAGTATTTT.

The chain recombines TRBV7-8 with TRBJ1-1; D is ambiguous. Between the trimmed V and J ends, which lost 5 bases and 1 base, there was a span of 5 bases. CDR1 and CDR2 (germline): SGHVS, FQNEAQ. The CDR3 is 12 residues long. DNA of the CDR3: TGTGCCAGCAGCCCCGCGAACACTGAAGCTTTCTTT. Translated: CASSPANTEAFF.

The CDR3 DNA reads as TGTGCCAGCAGTTTGGCGGTGACCACCGGGGAGCTGTTTTTT. It specifies CASSLAVTTGELFF. V is TRBV27 and J is TRBJ2-2; D is unclear. V lost 3 bases, J lost 4 bases, and 9 bases lay in between. The CDR3 loop spans 14 amino acids. CDR1 is MNHEY and CDR2 is SMNVEV in the germline V gene (reference sequence).